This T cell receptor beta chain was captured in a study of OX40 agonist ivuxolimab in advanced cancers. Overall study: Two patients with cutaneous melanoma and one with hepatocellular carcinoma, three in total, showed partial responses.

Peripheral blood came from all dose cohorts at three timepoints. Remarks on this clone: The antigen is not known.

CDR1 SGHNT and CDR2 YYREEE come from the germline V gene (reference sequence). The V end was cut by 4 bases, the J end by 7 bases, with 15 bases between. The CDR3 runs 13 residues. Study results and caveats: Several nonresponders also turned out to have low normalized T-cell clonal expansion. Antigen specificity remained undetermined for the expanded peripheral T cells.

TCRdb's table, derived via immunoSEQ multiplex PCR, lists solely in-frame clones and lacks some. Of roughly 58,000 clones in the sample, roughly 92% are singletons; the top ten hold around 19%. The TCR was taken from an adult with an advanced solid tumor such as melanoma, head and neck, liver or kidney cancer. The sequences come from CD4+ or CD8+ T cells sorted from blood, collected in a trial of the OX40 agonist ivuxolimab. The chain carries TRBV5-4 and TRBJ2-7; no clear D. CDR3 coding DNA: TGTGCCAGCAGCCTCGACTTGTTCGGAGAGCAGTACTTC. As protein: CASSLDLFGEQYF.